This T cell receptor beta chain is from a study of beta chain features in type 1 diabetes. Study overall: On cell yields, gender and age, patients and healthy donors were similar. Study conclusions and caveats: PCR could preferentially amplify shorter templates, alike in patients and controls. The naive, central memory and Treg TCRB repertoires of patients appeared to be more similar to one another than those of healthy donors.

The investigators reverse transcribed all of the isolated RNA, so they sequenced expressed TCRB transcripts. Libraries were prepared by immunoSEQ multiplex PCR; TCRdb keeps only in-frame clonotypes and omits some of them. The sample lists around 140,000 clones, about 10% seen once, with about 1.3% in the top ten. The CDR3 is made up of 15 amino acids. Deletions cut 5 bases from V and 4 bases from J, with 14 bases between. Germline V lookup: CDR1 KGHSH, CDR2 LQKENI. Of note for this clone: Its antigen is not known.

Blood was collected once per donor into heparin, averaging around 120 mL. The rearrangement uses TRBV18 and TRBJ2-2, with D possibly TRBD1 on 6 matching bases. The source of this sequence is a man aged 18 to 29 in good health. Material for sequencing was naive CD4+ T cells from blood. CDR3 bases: TGTGCCAGCTCATCTGGACAGACCACCACCGGGGAGCTGTTTTTT. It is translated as CASSSGQTTTGELFF.